The 27 T cell receptor beta chains presented below share a single source sample, sequenced in a study of shared clonotypes between healthy human individuals (TCRdb year 2020). The library relied on the immunoSEQ multiplex PCR assay. TCRdb re-hosts the immuneACCESS table, in-frame sequences only. Its copies lack some clones; in the studies checked, an unresolved V gene accounts for under half of them, and the cause for the rest is not known. The sample table lists hundreds of thousands of clones, about 74% of them with a count of one. The leading ten clones occupy less than 2% of the sample. The sequenced sample consisted of memory CD4+ T cells sorted from blood. This specimen's cell subset or site label, per the study, means: CD45RA-negative fraction. The receptor source for this set is a woman aged 30 to 39 in good health.

Only one count was recorded for this clone. The gene calls are TRBV9 and TRBJ1-3; D not resolved. Deletions cut 3 bases from V and 0 bases from J, with 10 bases between. The CDR3 sequence is 15 residues long. Germline CDR1 reads SGDLS; CDR2 reads YYNGEE. The CDR3 coding sequence is TGTGCCAGCAGCGCCAGACGGTTCTCTGGAAACACCATATATTTT. Protein sequence: CASSARRFSGNTIYF.

This chain uses TRBV6-6 with TRBJ1-1; 11 nucleotides align to TRBD1. This CDR3 has 14 amino acids. J gave up 10 bases and V 5 bases, and 9 bases lay outside the gene matches. Germline V lookup: CDR1 MNHNY, CDR2 SVGAGI (reference sequence). The DNA for the CDR3 is TGTGCCAGCAGTAACCCCGAGGGACAGGGGGGAGCTTTCTTT. It yields the protein CASSNPEGQGGAFF.

The J gene is TRBJ1-1, the V gene TRBV28; tentative D call: TRBD1 (5 bases). The CDR3 is made up of 13 amino acids. Trimming stripped 6 bases from V and 3 bases from J, with 11 bases between. Germline-derived CDR1 and CDR2 are MDHEN and SYDVKM. The CDR3 reads CASRPGRDTEAFF. The CDR3 DNA is TGTGCCAGCAGGCCGGGACGGGACACTGAAGCTTTCTTT.

This clone has at least ten counts. The J gene is TRBJ2-1, the V gene TRBV19; 7 positions agree with TRBD1. CDR1 LNHDA and CDR2 SQIVND come from the germline V gene (reference sequence). Trimming removed 6 bases from V and 2 bases from J; junction bases left unmatched: 4. The length of the CDR3 is 14 residues. Here the CDR3 reads CASRSDRAYNEQFF. In DNA form, the CDR3 reads TGTGCCAGTAGATCTGACAGGGCCTACAATGAGCAGTTCTTC. Combining the CDR3 with reference TRBV19 and TRBJ2-1 gives the whole variable domain DGGITQSPKYLFRKEGQNVTLSCEQNLNHDAMYWYRQDPGQGLRLIYYSQIVNDFQKGDIAEGYSVSREKKESFPLTVTSAQKNPTAFYLCASRSDRAYNEQFFGPGTRLTVL.

This clone appeared a few times. The chain combines TRBV6-6 with TRBJ2-7; D is possibly TRBD2 (6 bases). V was cut by 0 bases and J by 7 bases, with 13 bases left in between. Germline CDR1 reads MNHNY; CDR2 reads SVGAGI (reference sequence). This CDR3 spans 14 amino acids. CDR3: CASSYSSEGREQYF. In DNA, the CDR3 is TGTGCCAGCAGTTACTCGAGCGAGGGGAGGGAGCAGTACTTC.

The chain joins TRBV19 to TRBJ2-7, with D perhaps TRBD2 (6 bases). CDR1 LNHDA and CDR2 SQIVND come from the germline V gene (reference sequence). V gave up 5 bases and J gave up 1 base, with 12 bases separating them. The CDR3 is 14 amino acids. The CDR3 DNA reads as TGTGCCAGTAGTCCCTACGGGAGTTCCTACGAGCAGTACTTC. Amino acid sequence: CASSPYGSSYEQYF. The whole variable domain, remainder taken from reference TRBV19 and TRBJ2-7, is DGGITQSPKYLFRKEGQNVTLSCEQNLNHDAMYWYRQDPGQGLRLIYYSQIVNDFQKGDIAEGYSVSREKKESFPLTVTSAQKNPTAFYLCASSPYGSSYEQYFGPGTRLTVT.

V and J are TRBV7-6 and TRBJ2-1; 7 bases match TRBD2. After removal of 5 bases from V and 8 bases from J, the junction contained 9 bases not matched to a gene. The CDR3 consists of 14 residues. Germline lookup yields CDR1 SGHVS and CDR2 FNYEAQ. CDR3 sequence reads: CASSPSGAGHEQFF. The CDR3 region has the DNA TGTGCCAGCAGCCCCAGCGGGGCGGGCCATGAGCAGTTCTTC. Full variable domain (missing parts from reference TRBV7-6 and TRBJ2-1): GAGVSQSPRYKVTKRGQDVALRCDPISGHVSLYWYRQALGQGPEFLTYFNYEAQQDKSGLPNDRFSAERPEGSISTLTIQRTEQRDSAMYRCASSPSGAGHEQFFGPGTRLTVL.

As regards this clone: Other DNA sequences from this sample encode an identical CDR3 as well. The V call is TRBV5-1, the J call TRBJ1-1, with a weak D call TRBD1 (5 bases). With 3 bases removed from V and 4 bases from J, the gap between germline ends came to 13 bases. From germline, CDR1 is SGHRS and CDR2 YFSETQ. CDR3 size: 14 residues. The CDR3 DNA sequence: TGCGCCAGCAGCTCAGGGACGGAAGGCACTGAAGCTTTCTTT. This encodes CASSSGTEGTEAFF.

V is TRBV28 and J is TRBJ2-1; 7 bases are shared with TRBD2. The germline CDR1 and CDR2 sequences are MDHEN and SYDVKM. CDR3 length equals 16 residues. J lost 7 bases, V lost 7 bases, and 16 bases had no gene match. The chain's CDR3 is CASNPSGGSKANEQFF. In DNA, the CDR3 is TGTGCCAGCAACCCATCAGGCGGGAGTAAGGCTAATGAGCAGTTCTTC.

This rearrangement joins TRBV5-4 to TRBJ2-1; no reliable D call. Trimming removed 1 base from V and 7 bases from J, with 3 bases in between. Germline V CDR1 and CDR2: SGHNT, YYREEE (reference sequence). CDR3 size: 11 residues. The CDR3 sequence: CASSLINEQFF. As DNA, the CDR3 is TGTGCCAGCAGCTTGATTAATGAGCAGTTCTTC.

The chain joins TRBV7-8 to TRBJ2-7; 7 bases match TRBD2. The CDR3 extends over 13 amino acids. Germline values: CDR1 SGHVS, CDR2 FQNEAQ. V was clipped by 3 bases and J by 2 bases; unmatched bases: 1. The CDR3 region is CASSFTSAYEQYF. For the CDR3, the DNA is TGTGCCAGCAGCTTCACTAGCGCCTACGAGCAGTACTTC.

This sequence joins TRBV4-1 and TRBJ1-2, with TRBD1 matching 7 bases. The CDR3 spans 17 residues. Trimming cost V 1 base and J 2 bases; bases outside gene matches: 10. CDR1 and CDR2 (germline): MGHRA, YSYEKL. CDR3 nucleotide sequence: TGCGCCAGCAGCCAAGCAGACATAAGGGGGCTCAACTATGGCTACACCTTC. It is translated as CASSQADIRGLNYGYTF.

This clone has a handful of counts. The chain couples TRBV27 to TRBJ1-1; 11 bases are a match to TRBD1. Germline-derived CDR1 and CDR2 are MNHEY and SMNVEV (reference sequence). The length of the CDR3 is 17 residues. J gave up 0 bases and V 7 bases, and 10 bases lay outside the gene matches. The CDR3 here is CASNRGTGGPVNTEAFF. In nucleotides, the CDR3 is TGTGCCAGCAACAGAGGGACAGGGGGGCCCGTGAACACTGAAGCTTTCTTT.

The gene calls are TRBV5-6 and TRBJ1-3; D possibly corresponds to TRBD1 (6 bases). Looked up from germline, CDR1 is SGHDT and CDR2 is YYEEEE. The CDR3 contains 16 residues. The germline V and J ends were trimmed by 2 bases and 2 bases, with 14 bases remaining between them. The CDR3, as DNA: TGTGCCAGCAGCTTCAGGGCGAGGGGGACTGGAAACACCATATATTTT. It specifies CASSFRARGTGNTIYF.

With regard to this clone: A much more abundant neighbour one base away suggests this may be a read error. This chain uses TRBV5-1 with TRBJ1-4; D possibly corresponds to TRBD1 (6 bases). The V end lost 4 bases, the J end lost 7 bases, and 17 bases lay between the germline ends. This CDR3 is 15 amino acids long. CDR1 and CDR2 from the germline V gene are SGHRS and YFSETQ. CDR3 bases: TGCGCCAGCAGCGGCAGGGGAGGGGATATTGAAAAACTGTTTTTT. Translated: CASSGRGGDIEKLFF.

The V and J genes are TRBV6-4 and TRBJ2-4; no firm D call. Trimming pared 3 bases from V and 9 bases from J, leaving 15 bases between. Germline CDR1 and CDR2: MRHNA and SNTAGT. This CDR3 spans 14 amino acids. The CDR3 DNA reads as TGTGCCAGCAGTGAATCATCCCGCTCGGGCATTCAGTACTTC. Encoded protein: CASSESSRSGIQYF.

This clone has only a few counts. This rearrangement joins TRBV7-6 to TRBJ2-1; D gene ambiguous. Germline V gene lookup returns CDR1 SGHVS and CDR2 FNYEAQ. V lost 5 bases to trimming and J lost 8 bases, with 13 bases between them. This CDR3 spans 13 amino acids. The CDR3 sequence: CASSPNTVHEQFF. The CDR3, as DNA: TGTGCCAGCAGCCCCAACACGGTACATGAGCAGTTCTTC. Complete variable domain (other parts from reference TRBV7-6 and TRBJ2-1): GAGVSQSPRYKVTKRGQDVALRCDPISGHVSLYWYRQALGQGPEFLTYFNYEAQQDKSGLPNDRFSAERPEGSISTLTIQRTEQRDSAMYRCASSPNTVHEQFFGPGTRLTVL.

This clone has just one count. The chain employs TRBV30 and TRBJ1-1; D is unresolved. V was pared by 4 bases and J by 0 bases, with 12 bases between. The CDR3 has 14 amino acids. The germline V gene has CDR1 GTSNPN and CDR2 SVGIG (reference sequence). Here the CDR3 DNA reads TGTGCCTGGAACCGAGAGCAGATGAACACTGAAGCTTTCTTT. Amino acid sequence: CAWNREQMNTEAFF.

This rearrangement joins TRBV29-1 to TRBJ1-4; maybe TRBD1 (6 bases). Trimming removed 7 bases from V and 7 bases from J, with 16 bases in between. The CDR3 totals 13 residues. Germline V lookup: CDR1 SQVTM, CDR2 ANQGSEA. The CDR3 sequence: CSARGGMFEKLFF. The CDR3 nucleotides read TGCAGCGCCCGAGGGGGGATGTTTGAAAAACTGTTTTTT.

For the CDR3, the DNA is TGTGCCAGCAGCGGGACTAGCGGACAAGAGACCCAGTACTTC. It codes for CASSGTSGQETQYF. The J gene is TRBJ2-5, the V gene TRBV25-1, with 11 bases that match TRBD2. V shed 6 bases and J 2 bases; nucleotides not matched to a gene: 2. This CDR3 has 14 amino acids. The germline V gene encodes CDR1 MGHDK and CDR2 SYGVNS.

The chain uses TRBV6-1 and TRBJ2-2; D is perhaps TRBD2 (5 bases). CDR1 is MNHNS and CDR2 is SASEGT in the germline V gene. The CDR3 length is 13 residues. The ends were cut back, 7 bases at V and 3 bases at J, with 9 bases in the middle. DNA for the CDR3: TGTGCCAGCACCGGACTCGACACCGGGGAGCTGTTTTTT. Encoded protein: CASTGLDTGELFF.

V is TRBV30 and J is TRBJ2-7; TRBD2 aligns across 7 bases. Germline CDR1 is GTSNPN and CDR2 is SVGIG (reference sequence). After removal of 4 bases from V and 7 bases from J, the junction contained 4 bases not matched to a gene. CDR3 length equals 11 residues. CDR3 sequence reads: CAWTPGGEQYF. CDR3 DNA: TGTGCCTGGACCCCGGGGGGAGAGCAGTACTTC.

About this clone itself: A far larger clone differs by one base, so this is likely a read error. The chain combines TRBV2 with TRBJ2-1; no definite D call. Germline V gene data show CDR1 as SNHLY and CDR2 as FYNNEI. The CDR3 loop spans 12 amino acids. V was shortened by 7 bases and J by 9 bases, with 13 bases between the two germline ends. The CDR3 bases are TGTGCCAGCAAAAGCAGTAGCACTGAGCAGTTCTTC. Translated, it gives CASKSSSTEQFF.

The chain is built from TRBV7-2 and TRBJ2-5; 9 bases agree with TRBD2. The CDR3 is 16 amino acids. Unmatched junction bases numbered 9, after V lost 5 bases and J lost 2 bases. The germline CDR1 and CDR2 sequences are SGHTA and FQGNSA. CDR3 in amino acids: CASSAGVAGGQETQYF. Written as DNA, the CDR3 is TGTGCCAGCAGCGCGGGAGTCGCGGGAGGGCAAGAGACCCAGTACTTC.

This clone was observed a handful of times. This sequence joins TRBV27 and TRBJ2-2; 8 bases are a match to TRBD1. The CDR3 has 19 residues. After removal of 3 bases from V and 1 base from J, the junction contained 13 bases not matched to a gene. From germline, CDR1 is MNHEY and CDR2 SMNVEV (reference sequence). The CDR3 sequence: CASSFLPGQGTLNTGELFF. As DNA, the CDR3 is TGTGCCAGCAGTTTCCTCCCCGGACAGGGAACCTTGAACACCGGGGAGCTGTTTTTT.

The chain joins TRBV7-9 to TRBJ1-2; 9 positions agree with TRBD1. Trimming removed 3 bases from V and 5 bases from J; junction bases left unmatched: 7. There are 15 residues in the CDR3. CDR1 SEHNR and CDR2 FQNEAQ come from the germline V gene (reference sequence). Written as DNA, the CDR3 is TGTGCCAGCAGCTTCCCGGGACAGGGAAGATATGGCTACACCTTC. Protein product: CASSFPGQGRYGYTF.

The V gene is TRBV7-8, the J gene TRBJ2-1; 11 bases line up with TRBD2. V lost 5 bases and J lost 6; bases outside the gene matches: 6. Germline V gene lookup returns CDR1 SGHVS and CDR2 FQNEAQ. The CDR3 has 15 residues. CDR3 DNA sequence: TGTGCCAGCAGCATGGATAGCGGGAGGGCCAATGAGCAGTTCTTC. It codes for CASSMDSGRANEQFF.